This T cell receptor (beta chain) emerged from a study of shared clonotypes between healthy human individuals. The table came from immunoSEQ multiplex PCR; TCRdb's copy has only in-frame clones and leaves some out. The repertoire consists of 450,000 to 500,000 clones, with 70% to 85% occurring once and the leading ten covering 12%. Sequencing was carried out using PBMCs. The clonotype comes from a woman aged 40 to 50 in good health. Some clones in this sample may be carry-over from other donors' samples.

CDR3 DNA: TGCGCCAGCACTAGGACTAGCGGGAGGAAACTAAGATTAGGCGGTCACAATGAGCAGTTCTTC. Protein product: CASTRTSGRKLRLGGHNEQFF. The chain uses TRBV10-1 and TRBJ2-1; TRBD2 matches 14 bases. This CDR3 has 21 residues. V lost 7 bases to trimming and J lost 5 bases; unmatched junction nucleotides: 22. The germline CDR1 and CDR2 sequences are WNHNN and SYGVQD (reference sequence).